Described below is a single T cell receptor (beta chain) sequence and its context. The antigen remains undetermined. This specimen belongs to a study of shared clonotypes between healthy human individuals. Study overall: Three plates were used per donor for CD4 naive, three for CD4 memory, two for CD8 naive and one for CD8 memory.

Using immunoSEQ multiplex PCR, the repertoire was profiled, and TCRdb retains in-frame clones only, with some absent. The repertoire holds about 1.1 million clones, roughly 74% seen once, with approximately 0.56% in the top ten. This CDR3 is built from 16 residues. CDR1 is MNHNS and CDR2 is SASEGT in the germline V gene. V lost 3 bases to trimming and J lost 7 bases, with 19 bases between them. Donors, without exception, were Caucasian adults residing in Nashville, Tennessee. Study-level points and caveats: There were few donors, and this limited the genetic and exposure-history diversity represented. Non-shared clonotypes were found to have lower generation probabilities than the clonotypes that were shared by all four of the sorted-subset donors.

The receptor was isolated from a man aged 18-30 years in good health. Some clones in this sample may be carry-over from other donors' samples. The chain has TRBV6-1 and TRBJ1-5; TRBD1 is a possible D gene (5 bases). The sequencing sample was made of memory CD4+ T cells from PBMCs. The subset denotes: CD45RA-negative fraction. The CDR3 bases are TGTGCCAGCAGTGATCCCGGGCGGGGGGGTTGGCAGCCCCAGCATTTT. Residues: CASSDPGRGGWQPQHF.